The clone carrying this TCR beta chain was seen repeatedly, ten times or more. The data belong to a study of T cells in Graves' hyperthyroidism and ophthalmopathy. Amplified regions were TCR beta CDR3 sequences from RNA transcripts. A set of HTBI primers served as the primers for a first-round RT-PCR of the TCR CDR3. From the multiplex PCR reads, TCRdb called clonotypes with MiXCR, one entry per CDR3 protein. This repertoire shows hundreds of thousands of distinct CDR3 sequences, just under 20% found once; its top ten account for less than 55%. In germline, CDR1 is MNHNS, CDR2 SASEGT. Trimming cost V 9 bases and J 5 bases; bases outside gene matches: 4. This CDR3 is 13 amino acids long.

Sequenced input: blood. The sequence came from a man in his forties or fifties with Graves' ophthalmopathy. The rearrangement uses TRBV6-1 and TRBJ1-5, with 10 bases that match TRBD1. The CDR3 region is CASGTGEYQPQHF. The CDR3 DNA sequence: TGTGCCAGTGGGACAGGGGAATATCAGCCCCAGCATTTT.